A selection of T cell receptor beta chains follows, all from one sample in a study of shared clonotypes between healthy human individuals. TCRdb keeps only in-frame clones here, not all; method: immunoSEQ multiplex PCR. In the table there are 1,500,000 or so clones, just under 99% of which are singletons. Sequencing was carried out using naive CD4+ T cells sorted from blood. These receptors were collected from a man aged 25-45 years in good health. The CDR3 runs from the conserved cysteine through the conserved F or W. The order of the fields is D gene, J gene, clone size, V gene, CDR3 DNA, CDR3 protein. The D gene is left open where the match is weak. A clone size is listed for some rows: how often the clone was seen (once, few, many), or a class if it is expanded.

TRBD1 | TRBJ2-1 | . | TRBV5-5 | TGTGCCAGCAGCGCCCGCATACAGGGGAACGGATACTACAATGAGCAGTTCTTC | CASSARIQGNGYYNEQFF
. | TRBJ1-2 | . | TRBV4-3 | TGCGCCAGCAGCCAAGAGATAGGACAGACTAACTATGGCTACACCTTC | CASSQEIGQTNYGYTF
TRBD1 | TRBJ2-1 | . | TRBV11-2 | TGTGCCAGCAGAAGATCGGGACAGAGCTCCTACAATGAGCAGTTCTTC | CASRRSGQSSYNEQFF
. | TRBJ2-7 | . | TRBV10-2 | TGCGCCAGCAGGAACCGGGGTCCAGGGTACGAGCAGTACTTC | CASRNRGPGYEQYF
. | TRBJ2-1 | . | TRBV9 | TGTGCCAGCAGCGCCCGGGAGGGGGCGAGCTCATACTCCTACAATGAGCAGTTCTTC | CASSAREGASSYSYNEQFF
TRBD1 | TRBJ1-3 | . | TRBV6-5 | TGTGCCAGCAGTTATGGGACAGGCCTCTCTGGAAACACCATATATTTT | CASSYGTGLSGNTIYF
TRBD1 | TRBJ1-5 | . | TRBV6-1 | TGTGCCAGCAGTCAGGGGGGAAGCAATCAGCCCCAGCATTTT | CASSQGGSNQPQHF
TRBD1 | TRBJ2-7 | . | TRBV4-1 | TGCGCCAGCAGCCAAGTGGACAGGGTAATCGACGAGCAGTACTTC | CASSQVDRVIDEQYF
TRBD2 | TRBJ2-3 | . | TRBV5-4 | TGTGCCAGCAGCTTGGGGACGGGAGGGAGGGCAGATACGCAGTATTTT | CASSLGTGGRADTQYF
TRBD2 | TRBJ2-5 | . | TRBV18 | TGTGCCAGCTCACCCGGGACTAGCGGGCAAGAGACCCAGTACTTC | CASSPGTSGQETQYF
TRBD2 | TRBJ2-1 | . | TRBV2 | TGTGCCAGGGGCACTAGCGGATTCAATGAGCAGTTCTTC | CARGTSGFNEQFF
. | TRBJ2-7 | . | TRBV2 | TGTGCCAGCAAGGAGACAGGACTCCTTTACGAGCAGTACTTC | CASKETGLLYEQYF
TRBD2 | TRBJ2-3 | . | TRBV7-7 | TGTGCCAGCAGCCACACTAGCGGGAGGGCCCCAGATACGCAGTATTTT | CASSHTSGRAPDTQYF
. | TRBJ1-2 | . | TRBV5-1 | TGCGCCAGCAGCTTTCTGAGGGAGTCCCGTGATGGCTACACCTTC | CASSFLRESRDGYTF
. | TRBJ2-1 | . | TRBV6-1 | TGTGCCAGCGCCGGACAACACTCCTACAATGAGCAGTTCTTC | CASAGQHSYNEQFF
. | TRBJ2-5 | . | TRBV11-2 | TGTGCCAGCAGCTTCACTAGACAAGAGACCCAGTACTTC | CASSFTRQETQYF
. | TRBJ2-5 | . | TRBV10-3 | TGTGCCATCAGTGAGTCGCAGGCTCAGTACCAAGAGACCCAGTACTTC | CAISESQAQYQETQYF
. | TRBJ2-1 | . | TRBV29-1 | TGCAGCGTTGTTTCCGCCGGGGGCTCCTACAATGAGCAGTTCTTC | CSVVSAGGSYNEQFF
. | TRBJ2-2 | . | TRBV4-2 | TGTGCCAGCAGCCAAGTTCATAAGATGACCGCCGGGGAGCTGTTTTTT | CASSQVHKMTAGELFF
TRBD2 | TRBJ2-7 | . | TRBV30 | TGTGCCCGTAGCGGGAGAGGCTATTACGAGCAGTACTTC | CARSGRGYYEQYF
. | TRBJ1-1 | . | TRBV4-1 | TGCGCCAGCAGCCAAGAAAGAGGGACAAGGGTTGAAGCTTTCTTT | CASSQERGTRVEAFF
. | TRBJ2-1 | . | TRBV7-6 | TGTGCCAGCAGCCCCCGTGCCGGGAGCTCCTACAATGAGCAGTTCTTC | CASSPRAGSSYNEQFF
. | TRBJ2-5 | . | TRBV29-1 | TGCAGCGTTGAAGTTGCAGGGCAAGAGACCCAGTACTTC | CSVEVAGQETQYF
. | TRBJ2-3 | . | TRBV4-1 | TGCGCCAGCCAGAACTCAGATACGCAGTATTTT | CASQNSDTQYF
. | TRBJ2-7 | once | TRBV20-1 | TGCAGTGTCGGTGGCGGCGAGCAGTACTTC | CSVGGGEQYF
. | TRBJ2-5 | . | TRBV18 | TGTGCCAGCTCACCACTAGCAGGGACCAGGGAGACCCAGTACTTC | CASSPLAGTRETQYF
. | TRBJ1-1 | . | TRBV7-9 | TGTGCCAGCAGCTTAGAGGGGGGCGCTGAAGCTTTCTTT | CASSLEGGAEAFF
TRBD1 | TRBJ1-1 | . | TRBV7-3 | TGTGCCAGCAGCTCTGCCCCGACAGGGTCCTTCACTGAAGCTTTCTTT | CASSSAPTGSFTEAFF
TRBD2 | TRBJ2-7 | . | TRBV6-6 | TGTGCCAGCAGTATAGGACTAGCTGCCGAGCAGTACTTC | CASSIGLAAEQYF
. | TRBJ1-5 | . | TRBV10-3 | TGTGCCATCAGTGAAGGCCAGGGCCTCAATCAGCCCCAGCATTTT | CAISEGQGLNQPQHF
TRBD1 | TRBJ2-3 | . | TRBV4-2 | TGTGCCAGCAGCCAAGACGGATCGACAGGGGGGGGACGCACAGATACGCAGTATTTT | CASSQDGSTGGGRTDTQYF
. | TRBJ2-2 | . | TRBV15 | TGTGCCACCAGCAGAGATGGGAAAAACACCGGGGAGCTGTTTTTT | CATSRDGKNTGELFF
. | TRBJ1-4 | . | TRBV7-9 | TGTGCCAGCAGCGATCGATGGTCTAATGAAAAACTGTTTTTT | CASSDRWSNEKLFF
. | TRBJ1-2 | . | TRBV28 | TGTGCCGGGGGGCGCGGATTAGGTGGCTACACCTTC | CAGGRGLGGYTF
. | TRBJ2-1 | . | TRBV20-1 | TGCAGTGCTCTAGTAGGCAATGAGCAGTTCTTC | CSALVGNEQFF
. | TRBJ2-7 | once | TRBV2 | TGTGCCAGCAGTGAATGGCAGGGAGGCTACGAGCAGTACTTC | CASSEWQGGYEQYF
. | TRBJ2-1 | once | TRBV5-1 | TGCGCCAGCAGCTTGTCGTCTTGGGGGGCCAGACACAATGAGCAGTTCTTC | CASSLSSWGARHNEQFF
. | TRBJ1-4 | . | TRBV7-9 | TGTGCCAGCAGCTTCCTCCGGGCCCAAAATGAAAAACTGTTTTTT | CASSFLRAQNEKLFF
. | TRBJ2-1 | once | TRBV5-1 | TGCGCCAGCAGCTTGGTCGAAGCCTCGGATGAGCAGTTCTTC | CASSLVEASDEQFF
. | TRBJ1-4 | once | TRBV5-1 | . | CASSFGPGQMNEKLFF
TRBD2 | TRBJ2-5 | . | TRBV7-3 | TGTGCCAGCAGCCCCGGACTAGCGGGAGGGGGTTCGGAGACCCAGTACTTC | CASSPGLAGGGSETQYF
. | TRBJ2-3 | . | TRBV7-2 | TGTGCCAGCAGCTTAGATCGCCGGGTCACAGATACGCAGTATTTT | CASSLDRRVTDTQYF
TRBD2 | TRBJ2-7 | . | TRBV5-6 | TGTGCCAGCAGCTTGTTTGGGACTAGCGCAACCTACGAGCAGTACTTC | CASSLFGTSATYEQYF
TRBD1 | TRBJ2-5 | . | TRBV2 | TGTGCCAGCAGTCGTGACAGGGGGCGAGAGACCCAGTACTTC | CASSRDRGRETQYF
TRBD2 | TRBJ2-3 | . | TRBV6-5 | TGTGCCAGCAGTGCTAGCGGGATGATAGATACGCAGTATTTT | CASSASGMIDTQYF
TRBD1 | TRBJ2-7 | once | TRBV29-1 | TGCAGCGTGAGGACAGGGCCCCTCGAGCAGTACTTC | CSVRTGPLEQYF
TRBD2 | TRBJ2-1 | . | TRBV27 | TGTGCCAGCAGTGAGCCTAGCGGGAGTTGGATAGGTGAGCAGTTCTTC | CASSEPSGSWIGEQFF
TRBD1 | TRBJ2-3 | . | TRBV2 | TGTGCCAGCAGTTTCAACAGGGGCCCTCGCACAGATACGCAGTATTTT | CASSFNRGPRTDTQYF
. | TRBJ1-1 | . | TRBV15 | TGTGCCACCAGCAGAGAGAAAGACACTGAAGCTTTCTTT | CATSREKDTEAFF
. | TRBJ2-7 | . | TRBV28 | TGTGCCAGCACGGATGCCTACGAGCAGTACTTC | CASTDAYEQYF
. | TRBJ2-6 | . | TRBV7-2 | TGTGCCAGCAGCAGAGACAGTTCAGGGGCCAACGTCCTGACTTTC | CASSRDSSGANVLTF
TRBD1 | TRBJ2-1 | . | TRBV6-4 | TGTGCCAGCAGTGACTCTCGTACAGGGGGTGAGCAGTTCTTC | CASSDSRTGGEQFF
TRBD1 | TRBJ2-2 | . | TRBV7-9 | TGTGCCAGCAGCATATCGACAGGGGCTTGGGCCGGGGAGCTGTTTTTT | CASSISTGAWAGELFF
TRBD2 | TRBJ2-1 | . | TRBV18 | TGTGCCAGCTCACCACCTACGCTAGCGGGAGGCGATGAGCAGTTCTTC | CASSPPTLAGGDEQFF
TRBD2 | TRBJ2-3 | . | TRBV5-6 | TGTGCCAGCACCCGGATGACCGGACTAGCGGACACAGATACGCAGTATTTT | CASTRMTGLADTDTQYF
. | TRBJ2-5 | . | TRBV7-9 | TGTGCCAGCAGCCGACAAGAGACCCAGTACTTC | CASSRQETQYF
. | TRBJ1-1 | . | TRBV14 | TGTGCCAGCAGCCTGACCTCAGGGCGGGTGGTTAACACTGAAGCTTTCTTT | CASSLTSGRVVNTEAFF
TRBD2 | TRBJ2-3 | . | TRBV9 | TGTGCCAGCAGCGTAGATCTAGCGGGAGTGGGGGATACGCAGTATTTT | CASSVDLAGVGDTQYF
. | TRBJ2-7 | once | TRBV4-3 | TGCGCCAGCAGCCAAGCCAGGGCCTACGAGCAGTACTTC | CASSQARAYEQYF
. | TRBJ2-3 | . | TRBV20-1 | TGCAGTGCTAGATTTCCAGATACGCAGTATTTT | CSARFPDTQYF